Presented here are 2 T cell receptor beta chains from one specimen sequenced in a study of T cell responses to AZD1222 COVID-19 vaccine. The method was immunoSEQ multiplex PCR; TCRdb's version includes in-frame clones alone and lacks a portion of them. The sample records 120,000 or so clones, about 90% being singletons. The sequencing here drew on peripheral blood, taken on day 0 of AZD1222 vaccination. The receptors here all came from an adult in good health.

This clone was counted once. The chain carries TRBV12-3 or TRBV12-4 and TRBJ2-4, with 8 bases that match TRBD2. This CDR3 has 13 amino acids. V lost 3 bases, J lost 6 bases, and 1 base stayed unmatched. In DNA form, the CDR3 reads TGTGCCAGCAGTTTGCGGGGGGCAAACATTCAGTACTTC. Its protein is CASSLRGANIQYF.

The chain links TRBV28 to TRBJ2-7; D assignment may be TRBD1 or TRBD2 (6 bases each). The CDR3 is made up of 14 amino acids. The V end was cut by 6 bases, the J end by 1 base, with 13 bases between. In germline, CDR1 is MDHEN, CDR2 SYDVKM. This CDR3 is CASRAGGGSYEQYF. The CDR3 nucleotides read TGTGCCAGCAGAGCAGGAGGGGGATCCTACGAGCAGTACTTC.